This T cell receptor beta chain emerged from a study of T cells after yellow fever vaccination. TCRdb fed the 5' RACE reads into MiXCR, producing one record per CDR3 protein. Of some 350,000 distinct CDR3 sequences listed, over 5% were seen once; the top ten hold approximately 15%. The sample holds many counts of this clonotype. V was clipped by 3 bases and J by 6 bases, with 9 bases between them. The CDR3 extends over 13 amino acids. Looked up from germline, CDR1 is LGHDT and CDR2 is YNNKEL (reference sequence). This sequence was found in a man aged 30 to 45 who received the YFV17D yellow fever vaccine. This sequence joins TRBV3-1 and TRBJ2-1; TRBD1 or TRBD2 may be the D gene (5 bases each). This material consisted of PBMCs, taken 5 days after the yellow fever booster vaccination. The CDR3, as DNA: TGTGCCAGCAGCCAGGGGACCTTCAATGAGCAGTTCTTC. Amino acids: CASSQGTFNEQFF.